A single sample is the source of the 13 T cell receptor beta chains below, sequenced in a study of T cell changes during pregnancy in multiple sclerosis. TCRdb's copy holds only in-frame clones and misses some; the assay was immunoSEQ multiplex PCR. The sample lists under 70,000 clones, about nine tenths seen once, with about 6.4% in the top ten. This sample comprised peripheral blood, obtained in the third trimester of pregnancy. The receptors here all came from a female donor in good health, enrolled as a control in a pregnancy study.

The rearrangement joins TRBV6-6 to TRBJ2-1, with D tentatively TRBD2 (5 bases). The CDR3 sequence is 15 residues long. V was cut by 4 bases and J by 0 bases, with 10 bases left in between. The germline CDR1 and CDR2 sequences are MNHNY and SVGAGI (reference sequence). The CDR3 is CASSLEGSSYNEQFF. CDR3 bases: TGTGCCAGCAGTTTAGAAGGGAGCTCCTACAATGAGCAGTTCTTC.

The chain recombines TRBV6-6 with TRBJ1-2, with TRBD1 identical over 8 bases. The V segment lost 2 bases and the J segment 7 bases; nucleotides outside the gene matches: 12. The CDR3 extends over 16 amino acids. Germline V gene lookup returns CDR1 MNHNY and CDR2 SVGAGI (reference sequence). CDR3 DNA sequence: TGTGCCAGCAGTTACCCCCAAGGACAGGGACTGGGTGGCTACACCTTC. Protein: CASSYPQGQGLGGYTF.

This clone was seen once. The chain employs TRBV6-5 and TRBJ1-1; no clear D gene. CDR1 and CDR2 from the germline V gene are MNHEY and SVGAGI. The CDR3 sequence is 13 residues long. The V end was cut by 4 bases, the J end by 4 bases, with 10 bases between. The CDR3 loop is CASSSPVTTEAFF. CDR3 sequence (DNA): TGTGCCAGCAGTTCGCCGGTTACCACTGAAGCTTTCTTT.

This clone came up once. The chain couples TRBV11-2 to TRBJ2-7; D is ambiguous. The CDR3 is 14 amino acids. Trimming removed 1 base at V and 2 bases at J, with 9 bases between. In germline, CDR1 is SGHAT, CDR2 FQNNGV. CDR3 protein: CASSLAAGTYEQYF. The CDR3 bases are TGTGCCAGCAGCTTAGCGGCAGGTACCTACGAGCAGTACTTC. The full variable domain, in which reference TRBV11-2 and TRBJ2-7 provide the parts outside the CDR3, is EAGVAQSPRYKIIEKRQSVAFWCNPISGHATLYWYQQILGQGPKLLIQFQNNGVVDDSQLPKDRFSAERLKGVDSTLKIQPAKLEDSAVYLCASSLAAGTYEQYFGPGTRLTVT.

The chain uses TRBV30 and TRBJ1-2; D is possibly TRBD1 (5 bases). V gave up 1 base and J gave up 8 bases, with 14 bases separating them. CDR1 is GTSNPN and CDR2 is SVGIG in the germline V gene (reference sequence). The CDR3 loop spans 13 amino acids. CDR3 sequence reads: CAWSETAMIGYTF. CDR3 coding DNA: TGTGCCTGGAGTGAGACAGCCATGATAGGCTACACCTTC.

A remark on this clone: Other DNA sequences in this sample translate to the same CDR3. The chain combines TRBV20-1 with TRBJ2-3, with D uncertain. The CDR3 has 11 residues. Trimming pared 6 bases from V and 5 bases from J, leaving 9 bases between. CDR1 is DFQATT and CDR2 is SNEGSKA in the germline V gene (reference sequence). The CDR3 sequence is CSALPGDTQYF. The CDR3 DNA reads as TGCAGTGCCCTGCCCGGAGATACGCAGTATTTT.

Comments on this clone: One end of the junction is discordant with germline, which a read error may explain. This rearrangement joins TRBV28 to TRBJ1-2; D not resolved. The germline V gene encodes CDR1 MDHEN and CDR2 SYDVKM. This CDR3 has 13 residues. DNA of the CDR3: TGTGCCAGCAGTTTTCCAGTGTCGTATGGCTGCACCTTC. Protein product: CASSFPVSYGCTF.

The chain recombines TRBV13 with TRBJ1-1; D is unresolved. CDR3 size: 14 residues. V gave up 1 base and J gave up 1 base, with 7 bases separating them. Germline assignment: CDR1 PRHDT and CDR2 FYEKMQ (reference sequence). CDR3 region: CASSLDSRNTEAFF. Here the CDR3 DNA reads TGTGCCAGCAGCTTAGATAGCCGGAACACTGAAGCTTTCTTT.

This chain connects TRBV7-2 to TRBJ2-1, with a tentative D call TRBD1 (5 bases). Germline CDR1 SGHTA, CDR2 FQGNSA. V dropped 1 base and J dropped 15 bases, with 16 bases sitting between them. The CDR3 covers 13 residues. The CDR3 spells CASSLGGSRRGFF. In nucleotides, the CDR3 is TGTGCCAGCAGCTTAGGGGGCAGCCGGCGAGGGTTCTTC.

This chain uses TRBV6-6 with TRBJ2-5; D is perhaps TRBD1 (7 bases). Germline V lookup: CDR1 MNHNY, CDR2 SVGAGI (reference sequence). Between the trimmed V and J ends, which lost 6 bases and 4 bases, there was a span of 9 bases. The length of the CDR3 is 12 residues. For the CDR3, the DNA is TGTGCCAGCAGCCAGGGGGGAGAGACCCAGTACTTC. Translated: CASSQGGETQYF.

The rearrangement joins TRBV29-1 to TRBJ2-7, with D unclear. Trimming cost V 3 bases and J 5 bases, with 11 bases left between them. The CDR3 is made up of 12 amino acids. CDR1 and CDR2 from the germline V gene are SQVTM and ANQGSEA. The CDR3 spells CSVDMGRDEQYF. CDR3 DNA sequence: TGCAGCGTTGACATGGGCCGTGACGAGCAGTACTTC.

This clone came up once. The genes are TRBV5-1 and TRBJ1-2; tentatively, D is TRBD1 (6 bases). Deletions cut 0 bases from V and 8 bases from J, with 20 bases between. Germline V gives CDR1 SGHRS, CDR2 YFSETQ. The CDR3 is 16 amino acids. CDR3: CASSLGGQIRASGYTF. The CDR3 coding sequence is TGCGCCAGCAGCTTGGGTGGACAGATAAGGGCCTCAGGCTACACCTTC.

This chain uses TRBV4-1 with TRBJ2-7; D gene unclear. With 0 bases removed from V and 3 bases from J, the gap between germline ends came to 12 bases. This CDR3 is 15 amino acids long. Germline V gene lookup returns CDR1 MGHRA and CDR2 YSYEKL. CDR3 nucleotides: TGCGCCAGCAGCCAAGATATATCAGGAAACTACGAGCAGTACTTC. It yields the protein CASSQDISGNYEQYF.